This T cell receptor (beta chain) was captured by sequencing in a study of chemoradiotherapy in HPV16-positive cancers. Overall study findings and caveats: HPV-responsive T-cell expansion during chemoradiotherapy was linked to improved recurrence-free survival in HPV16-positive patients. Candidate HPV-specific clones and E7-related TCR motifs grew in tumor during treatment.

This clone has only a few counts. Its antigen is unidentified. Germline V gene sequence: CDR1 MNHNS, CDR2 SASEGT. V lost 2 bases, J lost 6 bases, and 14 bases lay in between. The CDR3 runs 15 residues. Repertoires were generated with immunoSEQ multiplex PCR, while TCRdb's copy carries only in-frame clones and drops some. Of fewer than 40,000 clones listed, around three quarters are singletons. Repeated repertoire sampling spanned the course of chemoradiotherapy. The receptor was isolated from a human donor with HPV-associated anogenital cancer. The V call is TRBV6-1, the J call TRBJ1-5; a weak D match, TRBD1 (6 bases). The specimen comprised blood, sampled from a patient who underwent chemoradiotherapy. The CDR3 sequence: CASSELQGVGQPQHF. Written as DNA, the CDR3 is TGTGCCAGCAGTGAATTACAGGGCGTAGGTCAGCCCCAGCATTTT.